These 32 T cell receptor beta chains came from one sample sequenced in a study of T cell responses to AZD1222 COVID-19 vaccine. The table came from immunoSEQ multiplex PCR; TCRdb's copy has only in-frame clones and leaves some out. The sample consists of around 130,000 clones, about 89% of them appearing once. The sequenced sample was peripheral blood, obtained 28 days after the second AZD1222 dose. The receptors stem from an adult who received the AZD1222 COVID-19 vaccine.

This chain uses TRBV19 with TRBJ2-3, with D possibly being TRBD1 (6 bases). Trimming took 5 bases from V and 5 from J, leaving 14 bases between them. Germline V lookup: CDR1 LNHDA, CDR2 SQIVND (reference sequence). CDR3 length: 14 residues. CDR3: CASSQRGRRDTQYF. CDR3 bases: TGTGCCAGTAGTCAGAGGGGGAGACGAGATACGCAGTATTTT. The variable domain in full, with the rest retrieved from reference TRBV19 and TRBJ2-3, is DGGITQSPKYLFRKEGQNVTLSCEQNLNHDAMYWYRQDPGQGLRLIYYSQIVNDFQKGDIAEGYSVSREKKESFPLTVTSAQKNPTAFYLCASSQRGRRDTQYFGPGTRLTVL.

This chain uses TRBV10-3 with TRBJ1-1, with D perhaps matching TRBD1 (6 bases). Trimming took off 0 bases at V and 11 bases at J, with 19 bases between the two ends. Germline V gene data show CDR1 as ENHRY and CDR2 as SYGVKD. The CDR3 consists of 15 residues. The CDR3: CAISESTARGGHAFF. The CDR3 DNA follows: TGTGCCATCAGTGAGTCGACGGCCCGCGGGGGGCATGCTTTCTTT.

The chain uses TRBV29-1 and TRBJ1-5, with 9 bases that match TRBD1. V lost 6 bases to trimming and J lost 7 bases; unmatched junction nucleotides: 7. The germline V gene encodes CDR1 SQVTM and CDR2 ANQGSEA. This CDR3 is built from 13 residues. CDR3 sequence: CSVATGGGQPQHF. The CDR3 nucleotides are TGCAGCGTAGCCACAGGGGGCGGACAGCCCCAGCATTTT. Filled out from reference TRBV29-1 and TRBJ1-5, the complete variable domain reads SAVISQKPSRDICQRGTSLTIQCQVDSQVTMMFWYRQQPGQSLTLIATANQGSEATYESGFVIDKFPISRPNLTFSTLTVSNMSPEDSSIYLCSVATGGGQPQHFGDGTRLSIL.

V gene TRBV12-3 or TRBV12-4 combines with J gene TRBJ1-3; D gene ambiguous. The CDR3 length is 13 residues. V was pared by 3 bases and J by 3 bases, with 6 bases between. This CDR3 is CASSFGIGNTIYF. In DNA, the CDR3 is TGTGCCAGCAGTTTCGGGATTGGAAACACCATATATTTT.

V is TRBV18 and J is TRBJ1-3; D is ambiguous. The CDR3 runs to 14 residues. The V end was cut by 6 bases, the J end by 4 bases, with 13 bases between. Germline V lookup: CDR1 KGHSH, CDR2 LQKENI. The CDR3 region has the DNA TGTGCCAGCTCCACCGGGTCAGCCGGAAACACCATATATTTT. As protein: CASSTGSAGNTIYF.

CDR3 bases: TGTGCCAGCAGCTTACAGGGACGGCGTGGCTACACCTTC. Translating gives CASSLQGRRGYTF. This sequence joins TRBV7-2 and TRBJ1-2, with a tentative D call TRBD1 (5 bases). Germline V CDR1 and CDR2: SGHTA, FQGNSA. This CDR3 region has 13 residues. With 2 bases removed from V and 7 bases from J, the gap between germline ends came to 11 bases.

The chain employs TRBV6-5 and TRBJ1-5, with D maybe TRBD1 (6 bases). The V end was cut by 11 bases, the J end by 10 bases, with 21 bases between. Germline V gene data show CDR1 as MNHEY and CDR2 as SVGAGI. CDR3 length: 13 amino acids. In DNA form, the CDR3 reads TGTGCCGGTCCGAGAGGGGGGCGAGAACCCCAGCATTTT. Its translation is CAGPRGGREPQHF.

This CDR3 is CASSFGQGDTEAFF. The CDR3 nucleotides are TGTGCCAGCAGCTTCGGACAGGGGGACACTGAAGCTTTCTTT. This chain joins TRBV7-9 and TRBJ1-1; 10 bases map to TRBD1. The trim removed 3 bases at V and 3 bases at J, leaving 1 base unmatched. This CDR3 comprises 14 residues. CDR1 and CDR2 from the germline V gene are SEHNR and FQNEAQ (reference sequence).

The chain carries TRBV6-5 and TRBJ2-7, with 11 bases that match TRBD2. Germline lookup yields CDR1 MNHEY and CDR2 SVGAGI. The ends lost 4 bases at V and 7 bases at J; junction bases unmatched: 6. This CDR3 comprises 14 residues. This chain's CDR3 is CASSLLAGGAEQYF. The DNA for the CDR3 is TGTGCCAGCAGTTTATTAGCGGGAGGGGCAGAGCAGTACTTC.

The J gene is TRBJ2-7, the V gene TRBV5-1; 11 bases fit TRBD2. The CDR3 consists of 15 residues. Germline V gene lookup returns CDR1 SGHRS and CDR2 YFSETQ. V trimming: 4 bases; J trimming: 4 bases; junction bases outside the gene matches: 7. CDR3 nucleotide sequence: TGCGCCAGCAGCAGCACCGGGACTAGCGGATACGAGCAGTACTTC. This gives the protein CASSSTGTSGYEQYF.

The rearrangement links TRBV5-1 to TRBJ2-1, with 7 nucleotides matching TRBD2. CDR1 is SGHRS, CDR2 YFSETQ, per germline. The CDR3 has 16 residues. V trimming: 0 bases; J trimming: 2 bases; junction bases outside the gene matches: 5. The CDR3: CASSLAEAGAYNEQFF. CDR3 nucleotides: TGCGCCAGCAGCTTGGCCGAGGCGGGAGCCTACAATGAGCAGTTCTTC.

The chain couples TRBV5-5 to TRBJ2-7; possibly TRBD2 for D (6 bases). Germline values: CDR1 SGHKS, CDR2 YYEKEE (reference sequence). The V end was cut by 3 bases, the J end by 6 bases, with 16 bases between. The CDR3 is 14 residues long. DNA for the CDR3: TGTGCCAGCAGCTCGGGAGTGCCCGGGGGCGAGCAGTACTTC. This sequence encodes CASSSGVPGGEQYF.

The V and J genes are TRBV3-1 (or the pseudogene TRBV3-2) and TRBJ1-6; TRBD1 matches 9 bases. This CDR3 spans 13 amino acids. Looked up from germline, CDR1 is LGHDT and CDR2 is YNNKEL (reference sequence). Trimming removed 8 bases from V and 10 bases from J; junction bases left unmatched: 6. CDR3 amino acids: CASSDRGGSPLHF. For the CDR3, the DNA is TGTGCCAGCTCCGACAGGGGGGGATCACCCCTCCACTTT.

The CDR3 region is CAWSQDRSNQPQHF. The CDR3 coding sequence is TGTGCCTGGAGTCAGGACAGGAGCAATCAGCCCCAGCATTTT. This chain links TRBV30 with TRBJ1-5; 7 positions agree with TRBD1. With V trimmed by 2 bases and J by 1 base, 2 bases remained unmatched. Germline V gene sequence: CDR1 GTSNPN, CDR2 SVGIG (reference sequence). CDR3 length equals 14 residues.

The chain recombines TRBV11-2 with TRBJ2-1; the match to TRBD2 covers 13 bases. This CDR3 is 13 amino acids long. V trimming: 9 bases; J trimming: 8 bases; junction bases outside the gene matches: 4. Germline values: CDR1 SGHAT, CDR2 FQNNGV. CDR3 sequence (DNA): TGTGCCAGTCGGACTAGCGGGGGCGATGAGCAGTTCTTC. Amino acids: CASRTSGGDEQFF.

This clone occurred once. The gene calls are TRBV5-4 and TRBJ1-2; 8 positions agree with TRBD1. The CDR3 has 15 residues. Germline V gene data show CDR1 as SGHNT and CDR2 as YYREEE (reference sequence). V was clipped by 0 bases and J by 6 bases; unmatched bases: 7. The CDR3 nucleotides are TGTGCCAGCAGCTTGGGAGGGCAGGGGGCGAATGGCTACACCTTC. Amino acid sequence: CASSLGGQGANGYTF.

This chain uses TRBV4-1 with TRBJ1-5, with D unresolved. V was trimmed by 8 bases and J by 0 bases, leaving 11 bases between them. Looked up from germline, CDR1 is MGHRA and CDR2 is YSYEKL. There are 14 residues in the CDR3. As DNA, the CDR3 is TGCGCCAGCGCCCTTAAGGATAGCAATCAGCCCCAGCATTTT. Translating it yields CASALKDSNQPQHF.

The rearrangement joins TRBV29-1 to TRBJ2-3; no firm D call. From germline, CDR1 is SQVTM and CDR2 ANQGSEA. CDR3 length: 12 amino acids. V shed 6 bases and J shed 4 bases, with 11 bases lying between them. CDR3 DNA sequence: TGCAGCGTACTCATTACGGCAGATACGCAGTATTTT. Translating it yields CSVLITADTQYF.

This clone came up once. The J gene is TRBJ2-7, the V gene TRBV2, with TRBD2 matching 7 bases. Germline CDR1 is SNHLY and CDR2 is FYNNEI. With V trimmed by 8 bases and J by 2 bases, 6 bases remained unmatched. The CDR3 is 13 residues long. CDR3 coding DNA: TGTGCCAGCGCGGGGAGGGGCGCCTACGAGCAGTACTTC. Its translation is CASAGRGAYEQYF.

CDR3 sequence reads: CASSNQANTEAFF. CDR3 bases: TGTGCCAGCAGTAATCAGGCCAACACTGAAGCTTTCTTT. V usage is TRBV7-3 and J usage is TRBJ1-1; D ambiguous. Trimming cost V 6 bases and J 2 bases, with 10 bases left between them. This CDR3 is 13 amino acids long. From germline, CDR1 is SGHTA and CDR2 FQGTGA.

CDR3 nucleotides: TGTGCCAGCAGCGCGGAGTACTCTGGAAACACCATATATTTT. Protein sequence: CASSAEYSGNTIYF. The chain combines TRBV2 with TRBJ1-3; D gene uncertain. The germline gives CDR1 SNHLY, CDR2 FYNNEI. With 6 bases removed from V and 0 bases from J, the gap between germline ends came to 9 bases. This CDR3 comprises 14 residues.

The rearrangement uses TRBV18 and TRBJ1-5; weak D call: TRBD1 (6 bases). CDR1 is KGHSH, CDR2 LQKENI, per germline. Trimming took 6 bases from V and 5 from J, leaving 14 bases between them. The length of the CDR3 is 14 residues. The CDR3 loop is CASSLDRIDQPQHF. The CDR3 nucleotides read TGTGCCAGCTCCCTCGACAGGATCGATCAGCCCCAGCATTTT.

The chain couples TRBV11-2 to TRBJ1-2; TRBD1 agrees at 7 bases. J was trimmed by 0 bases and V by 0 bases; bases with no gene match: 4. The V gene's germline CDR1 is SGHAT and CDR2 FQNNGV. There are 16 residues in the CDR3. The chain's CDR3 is CASSLDGTAPNYGYTF. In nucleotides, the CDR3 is TGTGCCAGCAGCTTAGATGGGACAGCACCTAACTATGGCTACACCTTC.

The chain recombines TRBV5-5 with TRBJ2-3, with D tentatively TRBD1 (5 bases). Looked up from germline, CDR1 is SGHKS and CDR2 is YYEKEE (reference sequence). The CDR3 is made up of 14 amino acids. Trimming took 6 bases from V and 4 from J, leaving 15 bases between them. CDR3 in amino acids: CASNLLQDPDTQYF. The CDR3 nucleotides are TGTGCCAGCAACCTTTTACAGGACCCAGATACGCAGTATTTT.

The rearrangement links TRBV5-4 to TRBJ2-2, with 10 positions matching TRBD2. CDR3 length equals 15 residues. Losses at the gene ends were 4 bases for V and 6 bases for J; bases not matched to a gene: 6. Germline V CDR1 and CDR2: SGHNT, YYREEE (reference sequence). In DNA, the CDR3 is TGTGCCAGCAGCCGTCCGGGACTAGCGCCCGGGGAGCTGTTTTTT. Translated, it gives CASSRPGLAPGELFF.

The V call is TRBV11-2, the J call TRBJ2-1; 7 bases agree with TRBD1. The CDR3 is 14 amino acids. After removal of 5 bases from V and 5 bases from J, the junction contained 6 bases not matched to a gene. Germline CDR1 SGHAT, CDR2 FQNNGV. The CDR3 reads CASSRGTADNEQFF. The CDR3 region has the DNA TGTGCCAGCAGCCGAGGGACAGCCGACAATGAGCAGTTCTTC.

In DNA, the CDR3 is TGTGCCAGCAGTTACTCGAACAGGGGTGATTTCTACGAGCAGTACTTC. It codes for CASSYSNRGDFYEQYF. The chain carries TRBV6-5 and TRBJ2-7, with 7 bases lining up with TRBD1. This CDR3 is built from 16 residues. J lost 3 bases, V lost 0 bases, and 8 bases had no gene match. Germline V gene lookup returns CDR1 MNHEY and CDR2 SVGAGI.

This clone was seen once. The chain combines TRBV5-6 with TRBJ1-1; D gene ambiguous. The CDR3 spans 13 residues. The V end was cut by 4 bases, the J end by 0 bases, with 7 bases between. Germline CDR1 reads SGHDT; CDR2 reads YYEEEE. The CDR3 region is CASSLQMNTEAFF. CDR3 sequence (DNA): TGTGCCAGCAGCCTTCAGATGAACACTGAAGCTTTCTTT. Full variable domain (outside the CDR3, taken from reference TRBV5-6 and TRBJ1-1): DAGVTQSPTHLIKTRGQQVTLRCSPKSGHDTVSWYQQALGQGPQFIFQYYEEEERQRGNFPDRFSGHQFPNYSSELNVNALLLGDSALYLCASSLQMNTEAFFGQGTRLTVV.

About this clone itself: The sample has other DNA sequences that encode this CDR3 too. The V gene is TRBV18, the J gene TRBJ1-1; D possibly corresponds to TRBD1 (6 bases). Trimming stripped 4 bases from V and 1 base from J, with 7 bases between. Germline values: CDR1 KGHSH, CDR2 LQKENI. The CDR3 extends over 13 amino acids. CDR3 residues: CASSLDRNTEAFF. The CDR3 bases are TGTGCCAGCTCACTGGACAGGAACACTGAAGCTTTCTTT.

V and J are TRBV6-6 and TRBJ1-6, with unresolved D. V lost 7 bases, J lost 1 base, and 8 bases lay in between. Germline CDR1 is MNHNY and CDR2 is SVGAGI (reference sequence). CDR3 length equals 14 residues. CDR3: CASKTVSYNSPLHF. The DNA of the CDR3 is TGTGCCAGCAAGACGGTTTCCTATAATTCACCCCTCCACTTT.

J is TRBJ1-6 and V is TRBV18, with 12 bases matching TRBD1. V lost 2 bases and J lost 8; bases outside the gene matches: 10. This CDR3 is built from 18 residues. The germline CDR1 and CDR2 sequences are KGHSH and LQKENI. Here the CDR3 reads CASSPRSGTGGNHSPLHF. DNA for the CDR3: TGTGCCAGCTCACCAAGATCCGGGACAGGGGGCAATCATTCACCCCTCCACTTT.

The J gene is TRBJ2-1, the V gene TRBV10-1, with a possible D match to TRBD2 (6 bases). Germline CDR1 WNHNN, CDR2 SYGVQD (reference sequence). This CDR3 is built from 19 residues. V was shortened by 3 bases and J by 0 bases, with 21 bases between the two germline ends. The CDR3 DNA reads TGCGCCAGCAGTGATTCAGGACTAAACCCAAAGAGCTCCTACAATGAGCAGTTCTTC. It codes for CASSDSGLNPKSSYNEQFF.